This T cell receptor (beta chain) was sequenced during a study of Graves' ophthalmopathy and Graves' hyperthyroidism. Study-level points and caveats: Clonotypes were expanded in thyroid at above 0.001 frequency, and most also appeared in blood. For separating ophthalmopathy from stable hyperthyroidism, a 13-signature model gave 85% to 90% sensitivity and 80% to 84% specificity.

The CDR3 has 14 amino acids. Germline V gives CDR1 SGHVS, CDR2 FQNEAQ. After removal of 1 base from V and 7 bases from J, the junction contained 6 bases not matched to a gene. Disease in donors with ophthalmopathy had moderate-to-severe activity, CAS ≥3, NOSPECS ≥4 and under 3 months' duration. Physicians reached a diagnosis by relying on clinical symptoms, serum thyroxine, TRAb, thyroid ultrasound and orbital computed tomography. This clonotype has a count of ten or more. Its antigen is not known. Amplification targeted the TCR beta CDR3 regions, with RNA transcripts as the source material. First-round RT-PCR relied on HTBI primers, and a second-round multiplex PCR came next. Using its own MiXCR run on the multiplex PCR reads, TCRdb lists one record per CDR3 protein. Among some 400,000 distinct CDR3 sequences listed, around 18% were seen once.

The chain couples TRBV7-8 to TRBJ2-7; 8 bases agree with TRBD1. Material for sequencing was peripheral blood. The receptor's source is a young woman with Graves' ophthalmopathy. The DNA for the CDR3 is TGTGCCAGCAGCTTAGGTACAGGGGGTGGGGAGCAGTACTTC. This gives the protein CASSLGTGGGEQYF.